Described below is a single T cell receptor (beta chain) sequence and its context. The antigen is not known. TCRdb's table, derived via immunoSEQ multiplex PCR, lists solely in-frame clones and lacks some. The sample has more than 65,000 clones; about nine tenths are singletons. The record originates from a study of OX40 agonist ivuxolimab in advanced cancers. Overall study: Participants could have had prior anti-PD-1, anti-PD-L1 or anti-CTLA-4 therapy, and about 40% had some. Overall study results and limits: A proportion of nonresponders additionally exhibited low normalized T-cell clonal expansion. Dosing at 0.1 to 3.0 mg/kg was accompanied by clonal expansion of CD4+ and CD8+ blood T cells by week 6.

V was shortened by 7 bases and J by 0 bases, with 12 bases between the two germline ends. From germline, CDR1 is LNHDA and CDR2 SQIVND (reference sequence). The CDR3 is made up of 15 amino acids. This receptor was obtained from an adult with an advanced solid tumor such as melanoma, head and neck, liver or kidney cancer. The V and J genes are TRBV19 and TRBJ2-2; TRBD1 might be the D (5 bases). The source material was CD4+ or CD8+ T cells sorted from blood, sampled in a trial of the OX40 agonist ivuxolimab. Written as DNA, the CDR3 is TGTGCCAGTAAGGTTACAGGCTCGAACACCGGGGAGCTGTTTTTT. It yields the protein CASKVTGSNTGELFF. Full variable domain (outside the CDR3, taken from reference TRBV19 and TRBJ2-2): DGGITQSPKYLFRKEGQNVTLSCEQNLNHDAMYWYRQDPGQGLRLIYYSQIVNDFQKGDIAEGYSVSREKKESFPLTVTSAQKNPTAFYLCASKVTGSNTGELFFGEGSRLTVL.